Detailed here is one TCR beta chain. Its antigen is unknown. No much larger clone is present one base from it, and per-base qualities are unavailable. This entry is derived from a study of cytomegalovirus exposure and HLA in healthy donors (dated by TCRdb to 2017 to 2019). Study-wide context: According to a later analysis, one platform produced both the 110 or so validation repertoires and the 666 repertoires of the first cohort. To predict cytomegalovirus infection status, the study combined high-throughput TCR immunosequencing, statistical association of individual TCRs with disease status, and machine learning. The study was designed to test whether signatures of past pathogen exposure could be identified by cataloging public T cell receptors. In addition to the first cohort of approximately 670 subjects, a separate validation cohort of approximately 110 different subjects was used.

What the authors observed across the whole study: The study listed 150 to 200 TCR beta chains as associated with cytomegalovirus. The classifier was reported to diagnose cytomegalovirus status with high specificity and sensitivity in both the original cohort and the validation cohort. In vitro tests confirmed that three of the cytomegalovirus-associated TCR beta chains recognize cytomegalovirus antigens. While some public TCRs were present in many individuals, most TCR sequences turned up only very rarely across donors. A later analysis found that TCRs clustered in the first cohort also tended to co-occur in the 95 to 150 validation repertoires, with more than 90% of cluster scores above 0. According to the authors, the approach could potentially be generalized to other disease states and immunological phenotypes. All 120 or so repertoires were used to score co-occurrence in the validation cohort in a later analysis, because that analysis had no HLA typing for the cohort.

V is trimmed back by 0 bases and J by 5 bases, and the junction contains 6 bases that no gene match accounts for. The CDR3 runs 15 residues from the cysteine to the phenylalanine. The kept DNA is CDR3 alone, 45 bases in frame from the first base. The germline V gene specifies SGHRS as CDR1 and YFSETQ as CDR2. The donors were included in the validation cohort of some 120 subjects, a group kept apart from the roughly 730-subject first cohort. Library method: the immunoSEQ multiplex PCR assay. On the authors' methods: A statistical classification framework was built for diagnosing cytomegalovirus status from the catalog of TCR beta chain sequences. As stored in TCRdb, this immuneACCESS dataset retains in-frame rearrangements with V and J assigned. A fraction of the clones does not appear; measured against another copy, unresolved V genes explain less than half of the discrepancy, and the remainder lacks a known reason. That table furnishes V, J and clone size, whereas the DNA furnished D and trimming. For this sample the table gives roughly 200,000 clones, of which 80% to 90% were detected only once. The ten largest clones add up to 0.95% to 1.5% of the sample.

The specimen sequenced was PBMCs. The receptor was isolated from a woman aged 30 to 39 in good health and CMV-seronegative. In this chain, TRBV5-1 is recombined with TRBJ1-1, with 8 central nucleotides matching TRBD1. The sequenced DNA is TGCGCCAGCAGCTTGGCCGGGGACAGGTCGACTGAAGCTTTCTTT. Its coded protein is CASSLAGDRSTEAFF.